These T cell receptor beta chains were read from a single sample in a study of cytomegalovirus exposure and HLA in healthy donors. Generated by immunoSEQ multiplex PCR, the TCRdb table keeps only in-frame clones and is missing some. The table records about 130,000 clones, about 91% of them present only once. The material sequenced was PBMCs. The source is a woman younger than 30 in good health and CMV-seropositive. Both conserved end residues are part of each CDR3.

cdr3_aa: CASSQRYEQYF
j_call: TRBJ2-7
v_call: TRBV28

cdr3_aa: CSAQGQALQETQYF
j_call: TRBJ2-5
v_call: TRBV29-1

cdr3_aa: CASSWAGQSNTEAFF
j_call: TRBJ1-1
v_call: TRBV5-1

cdr3_aa: CASSQEPPYSTDTQYF
j_call: TRBJ2-3
v_call: TRBV4-1

cdr3_aa: CASSPSSGAEAFF
j_call: TRBJ1-1
v_call: TRBV7-6

cdr3_aa: CASSLGTSVLETQYF
j_call: TRBJ2-5
v_call: TRBV7-7

cdr3_aa: CAWSGRGAECNQPQHF
j_call: TRBJ1-5
v_call: TRBV30

cdr3_aa: CASKGGAGGFMNTEAFF
j_call: TRBJ1-1
v_call: TRBV19

cdr3_aa: CASSSRDRSPYEQYF
j_call: TRBJ2-7
v_call: TRBV27

cdr3_aa: CASSPRQPSGHSPLHF
j_call: TRBJ1-6
v_call: TRBV7-2

cdr3_aa: CASSLLTSTPRYF
j_call: TRBJ2-5
v_call: TRBV28

cdr3_aa: CASSLDRGLSVPYF
j_call: TRBJ2-7
v_call: TRBV5-1

cdr3_aa: CASSFSGGREKLFF
j_call: TRBJ1-4
v_call: TRBV7-2

cdr3_aa: CASSYETGGGRGYTF
j_call: TRBJ1-2
v_call: TRBV5-6

cdr3_aa: CASSPRQADNSPLHF
j_call: TRBJ1-6
v_call: TRBV18

cdr3_aa: CASSDSRTPNTEAFF
j_call: TRBJ1-1
v_call: TRBV2

cdr3_aa: CASSLGAGYEQYF
j_call: TRBJ2-7
v_call: TRBV7-8

cdr3_aa: CASRPGDGGLSADTQYF
j_call: TRBJ2-3
v_call: TRBV11-2

cdr3_aa: CASSSWTSGIEQFF
j_call: TRBJ2-1
v_call: TRBV5-6

cdr3_aa: CASSLQQGAADNTEAFF
j_call: TRBJ1-1
v_call: TRBV7-3

cdr3_aa: CASSYGAGEQFF
j_call: TRBJ2-1
v_call: TRBV6-5